In this sample, the clone carrying this T cell receptor (beta chain) turned up many times. Its antigen is not identified. MiXCR, applied by TCRdb to the reads, yields one record per CDR3 protein. Of 35,000 or so distinct CDR3 sequences in the sample, approximately 52% are singletons; the top ten hold 90%. This sample was taken from a study of T cell repertoires in cytomegalovirus infection. Study as a whole: CMV epitopes that were recently identified and HLA-C-restricted were used alongside well-studied HLA-B-restricted ones. It can be stated that public TCR beta signatures indicated CMV infection as well as a matching HLA type. Study outcomes and limitations: Within the response measured ex vivo, HLA-C-restricted CMV-specific TCR beta clonotypes were dominant. Public TCR beta family frequency separated CMV-and-HLA carriers, including in an independent cohort.

V shed 5 bases, J shed 4 bases, and the junction held 3 bases outside the gene matches. CDR1 and CDR2 (germline): SGHDT, YYEEEE. The CDR3 is made up of 14 amino acids. The chain couples TRBV5-6 to TRBJ1-6; 7 nucleotides align to TRBD1. Sequencing was performed on CD8+ T cells from cultured PBMCs, taken from culture after CMV antigen stimulation. The sequence was obtained from a human donor in good health (CMV status not recorded). Some clones in this sample may be carry-over from other donors' samples. The CDR3 loop reads CASRGTEYNSPLHF. The CDR3 region has the DNA TGTGCCAGCAGGGGGACAGAATATAATTCACCCCTCCACTTT. The full variable domain, with the rest looked up from reference TRBV5-6 and TRBJ1-6, is DAGVTQSPTHLIKTRGQQVTLRCSPKSGHDTVSWYQQALGQGPQFIFQYYEEEERQRGNFPDRFSGHQFPNYSSELNVNALLLGDSALYLCASRGTEYNSPLHFGNGTRLTVT.